These 22 T cell receptor beta chains were all obtained from the same sample, sequenced in a study of control samples from healthy donors and cancer patients. The data were produced by immunoSEQ multiplex PCR, yet TCRdb's version contains in-frame clones alone and is incomplete. Here the sample spans 100,000 to 150,000 clones, approximately 92% being singletons. Sequencing used PBMCs. These receptors originate from a man aged 80 or over with head and neck cancer.

The rearrangement joins TRBV19 to TRBJ1-5, with D unresolved. Germline CDR1 LNHDA, CDR2 SQIVND (reference sequence). V lost 4 bases and J 4 bases, leaving 8 bases between the germline ends. The length of the CDR3 is 13 residues. The CDR3: CASSTARNQPQHF. Here the CDR3 DNA reads TGTGCCAGTAGTACCGCTAGGAATCAGCCCCAGCATTTT.

This chain joins TRBV5-1 and TRBJ1-2; the D gene is possibly TRBD1 (6 bases). Germline V CDR1 and CDR2: SGHRS, YFSETQ. This CDR3 contains 13 residues. V was clipped by 4 bases and J by 8 bases, with 15 bases between them. CDR3 amino acids: CASSPSGEVGYTF. In DNA form, the CDR3 reads TGCGCCAGCAGCCCCTCAGGGGAGGTCGGCTACACCTTC.

The chain has TRBV5-5 and TRBJ2-7, with 8 positions matching TRBD2. CDR3 size: 14 residues. With 4 bases clipped from V and 6 bases from J, the junction kept 9 bases outside the gene matches. CDR1 is SGHKS, CDR2 YYEKEE, per germline (reference sequence). The CDR3 nucleotides are TGTGCCAGCAGCCTAGGACTAGCCGGCGGCGAGCAGTACTTC. As protein: CASSLGLAGGEQYF.

The chain is built from TRBV6-6 and TRBJ2-1, with D unclear. V was cut by 5 bases and J by 4 bases, with 3 bases left in between. Germline CDR1 is MNHNY and CDR2 is SVGAGI (reference sequence). The CDR3 is 11 residues long. The CDR3 DNA sequence: TGTGCCAGCAGTGCGTACAATGAGCAGTTCTTC. This translates into CASSAYNEQFF.

V is TRBV15 and J is TRBJ1-2; D is perhaps TRBD1 (5 bases). The CDR3 runs 15 residues. The germline CDR1 and CDR2 sequences are LNHNV and YYDKDF (reference sequence). Trimming removed 3 bases at V and 4 bases at J, with 15 bases between. The CDR3: CATSRRGGNSYGYTF. CDR3 DNA sequence: TGTGCCACCAGCAGGAGGGGAGGGAATTCCTATGGCTACACCTTC.

V is TRBV30 and J is TRBJ1-6; D is possibly TRBD1 (5 bases). V lost 3 bases and J 8 bases, leaving 11 bases between the germline ends. CDR3 length equals 13 residues. Germline V lookup: CDR1 GTSNPN, CDR2 SVGIG (reference sequence). CDR3 sequence reads: CAWRLGEHSPLHF. The CDR3 nucleotides read TGTGCCTGGAGACTAGGGGAGCATTCACCCCTCCACTTT.

The gene calls are TRBV5-1 and TRBJ1-4; no clear D. From germline, CDR1 is SGHRS and CDR2 YFSETQ. The CDR3 runs 14 residues. Trimming pared 0 bases from V and 8 bases from J, leaving 11 bases between. CDR3 protein: CASSLAGGVEKLFF. The CDR3 DNA reads as TGCGCCAGCAGCTTGGCGGGCGGGGTCGAAAAACTGTTTTTT.

The rearrangement joins TRBV4-3 to TRBJ2-2; 8 bases fit TRBD2. Germline V CDR1 and CDR2: LGHNA, YSLEER. Unmatched junction bases numbered 13, after V lost 0 bases and J lost 4 bases. The CDR3 has 19 residues. As DNA, the CDR3 is TGCGCCAGCAGCCAAGAACAAGCCCGGGCTAGCGGGCCCACCGGGGAGCTGTTTTTT. Protein sequence: CASSQEQARASGPTGELFF.

The rearrangement uses TRBV7-8 and TRBJ1-2, with 12 bases aligning to TRBD1. Trimming at V came to 5 bases and at J to 0 bases, leaving 7 bases not matched to a gene. The CDR3 length is 17 residues. Germline-derived CDR1 and CDR2 are SGHVS and FQNEAQ. CDR3 coding DNA: TGTGCCAGCAGCCGACCGGGACAGGGGGCGACTAACTATGGCTACACCTTC. Its translation is CASSRPGQGATNYGYTF.

This clone was recorded once. The J gene is TRBJ1-5, the V gene TRBV6-6; the D is unclear. V shed 5 bases and J shed 9 bases, with 8 bases lying between them. From germline, CDR1 is MNHNY and CDR2 SVGAGI (reference sequence). There are 11 residues in the CDR3. The CDR3 here is CASSQDLPQHF. As DNA, the CDR3 is TGTGCCAGCAGTCAAGACCTGCCCCAGCATTTT.

The chain combines TRBV9 with TRBJ1-1; maybe TRBD1 (5 bases). The CDR3 is 14 residues long. Per germline, CDR1 SGDLS and CDR2 YYNGEE. Trimming cost V 6 bases and J 4 bases, with 16 bases left between them. The CDR3 nucleotides are TGTGCCAGCACCCCCCTAGGAGGGACCACTGAAGCTTTCTTT. It codes for CASTPLGGTTEAFF. The full variable domain, its missing parts supplied by reference TRBV9 and TRBJ1-1, is DSGVTQTPKHLITATGQRVTLRCSPRSGDLSVYWYQQSLDQGLQFLIQYYNGEERAKGNILERFSAQQFPDLHSELNLSSLELGDSALYFCASTPLGGTTEAFFGQGTRLTVV.

This rearrangement joins TRBV19 to TRBJ1-2; no clear D gene. Between the trimmed V and J ends, which lost 4 bases and 5 bases, there was a span of 11 bases. CDR3 size: 13 residues. CDR1 is LNHDA and CDR2 is SQIVND in the germline V gene (reference sequence). The CDR3 DNA sequence: TGTGCCAGTAGTAGGGGTCTGGTATATGGCTACACCTTC. Translating it yields CASSRGLVYGYTF.

The chain recombines TRBV27 with TRBJ2-3, with 9 bases identical to TRBD2. Per germline, CDR1 MNHEY and CDR2 SMNVEV (reference sequence). The CDR3 consists of 19 residues. V lost 6 bases to trimming and J lost 3 bases; unmatched junction nucleotides: 19. CDR3 region: CASSHWAQPRGGGTDTQYF. The DNA for the CDR3 is TGTGCCAGCAGCCATTGGGCCCAACCGCGGGGGGGTGGGACAGATACGCAGTATTTT.

The genes are TRBV2 and TRBJ1-2; 7 nucleotides line up with TRBD1. J lost 3 bases, V lost 6 bases, and 13 bases had no gene match. There are 16 residues in the CDR3. Per germline, CDR1 SNHLY and CDR2 FYNNEI. CDR3 region: CASSYHPSGTDYGYTF. CDR3 nucleotide sequence: TGTGCCAGCAGCTACCATCCATCCGGGACAGACTATGGCTACACCTTC.

J is TRBJ2-7 and V is TRBV15; 7 bases are shared with TRBD1. V gave up 5 bases and J gave up 1 base; unmatched junction bases: 8. Germline V gives CDR1 LNHNV, CDR2 YYDKDF (reference sequence). The CDR3 totals 15 residues. The CDR3 sequence: CATSPDRVRSYEQYF. The DNA of the CDR3 is TGTGCCACCAGCCCCGACAGGGTTCGGTCCTACGAGCAGTACTTC. The full variable domain, its missing parts supplied by reference TRBV15 and TRBJ2-7, is DAMVIQNPRYQVTQFGKPVTLSCSQTLNHNVMYWYQQKSSQAPKLLFHYYDKDFNNEADTPDNFQSRRPNTSFCFLDIRSPGLGDTAMYLCATSPDRVRSYEQYFGPGTRLTVT.

This chain links TRBV7-8 with TRBJ1-2; D call uncertain. This CDR3 has 14 residues. The V end was cut by 6 bases, the J end by 7 bases, with 18 bases between. Germline assignment: CDR1 SGHVS and CDR2 FQNEAQ. The CDR3, as DNA: TGTGCCAGCAGTTCCCGATGGGCCCGGGGTGGCTACACCTTC. Its protein product is CASSSRWARGGYTF.

In nucleotides, the CDR3 is TGCGCCAGCAGCTTGGGGTACCGTACGGCAACTAATGAAAAACTGTTTTTT. It yields the protein CASSLGYRTATNEKLFF. The chain joins TRBV5-1 to TRBJ1-4; unclear D gene. The germline V gene has CDR1 SGHRS and CDR2 YFSETQ. This CDR3 contains 17 residues. Trimming cost V 0 bases and J 0 bases, with 12 bases left between them.

V usage is TRBV11-2 and J usage is TRBJ2-7; D possibly corresponds to TRBD2 (6 bases). This CDR3 has 13 residues. The V end was cut by 4 bases, the J end by 6 bases, with 13 bases between. Germline lookup yields CDR1 SGHAT and CDR2 FQNNGV. The chain's CDR3 is CASSSGTLREQYF. For the CDR3, the DNA is TGTGCCAGCAGCTCAGGGACTCTCCGCGAGCAGTACTTC.

This chain connects TRBV15 to TRBJ1-1; D ambiguous. CDR3 size: 15 residues. The V end lost 1 base, the J end lost 0 bases, and 9 bases lay between the germline ends. CDR1 is LNHNV and CDR2 is YYDKDF in the germline V gene (reference sequence). The CDR3 sequence: CATSRANSLNTEAFF. CDR3 nucleotide sequence: TGTGCCACCAGCAGAGCGAACAGTTTGAACACTGAAGCTTTCTTT.

The J gene is TRBJ2-2, the V gene TRBV19; D gene unclear. The CDR3 runs 13 residues. Germline CDR1 is LNHDA and CDR2 is SQIVND (reference sequence). V dropped 6 bases and J dropped 4 bases, with 9 bases sitting between them. CDR3 protein: CASSVLLTGELFF. CDR3 DNA: TGTGCCAGTAGCGTTCTGCTCACCGGGGAGCTGTTTTTT.

This clone was observed a single time. The V gene is TRBV7-2, the J gene TRBJ1-5; a possible D gene is TRBD1 (5 bases). The CDR3 sequence is 12 residues long. Germline-derived CDR1 and CDR2 are SGHTA and FQGNSA. V was pared by 3 bases and J by 9 bases, with 9 bases between. This CDR3 reads CASSLAGRPQHF. DNA of the CDR3: TGTGCCAGCAGCTTGGCAGGGAGGCCCCAGCATTTT.

The genes are TRBV6-5 and TRBJ2-7; D uncertain. The germline gives CDR1 MNHEY, CDR2 SVGAGI. V was shortened by 0 bases and J by 2 bases, with 8 bases between the two germline ends. This CDR3 comprises 14 residues. The CDR3 DNA follows: TGTGCCAGCAGTTACTCGACTGGGACCTACGAGCAGTACTTC. Translated, it gives CASSYSTGTYEQYF.